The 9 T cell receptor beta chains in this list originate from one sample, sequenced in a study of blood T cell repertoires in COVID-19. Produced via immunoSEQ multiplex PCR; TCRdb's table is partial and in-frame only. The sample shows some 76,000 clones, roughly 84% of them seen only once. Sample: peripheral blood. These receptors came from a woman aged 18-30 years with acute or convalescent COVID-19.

CDR3 sequence: CASRPQAGLNTGELFF. DNA for the CDR3: TGCGCCAGCAGGCCCCAGGCGGGTTTGAACACCGGGGAGCTGTTTTTT. This sequence joins TRBV5-1 and TRBJ2-2; D possibly corresponds to TRBD2 (5 bases). The CDR3 spans 16 residues. The germline V gene encodes CDR1 SGHRS and CDR2 YFSETQ. Trimming took off 5 bases at V and 1 base at J, with 15 bases between the two ends.

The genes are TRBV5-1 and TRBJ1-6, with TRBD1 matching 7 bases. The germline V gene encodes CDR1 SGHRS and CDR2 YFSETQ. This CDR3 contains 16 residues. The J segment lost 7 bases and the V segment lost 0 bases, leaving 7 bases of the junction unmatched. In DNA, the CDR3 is TGCGCCAGCAGCTTGGTCCCGGGACAGAGAAATTCACCCCTCCACTTT. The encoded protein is CASSLVPGQRNSPLHF.

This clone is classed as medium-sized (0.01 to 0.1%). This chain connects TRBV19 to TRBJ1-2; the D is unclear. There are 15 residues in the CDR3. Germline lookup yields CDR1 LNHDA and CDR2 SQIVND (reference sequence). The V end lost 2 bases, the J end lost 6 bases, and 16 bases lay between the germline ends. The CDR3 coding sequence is TGTGCCAGTAGTATATGGTCGGCCAGGCTGGATGGCTACACCTTC. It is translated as CASSIWSARLDGYTF.

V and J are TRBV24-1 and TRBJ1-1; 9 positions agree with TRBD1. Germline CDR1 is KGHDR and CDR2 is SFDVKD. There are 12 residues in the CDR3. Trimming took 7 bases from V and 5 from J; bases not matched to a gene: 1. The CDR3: CATRGQGTEAFF. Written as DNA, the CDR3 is TGTGCCACCAGGGGACAGGGAACTGAAGCTTTCTTT.

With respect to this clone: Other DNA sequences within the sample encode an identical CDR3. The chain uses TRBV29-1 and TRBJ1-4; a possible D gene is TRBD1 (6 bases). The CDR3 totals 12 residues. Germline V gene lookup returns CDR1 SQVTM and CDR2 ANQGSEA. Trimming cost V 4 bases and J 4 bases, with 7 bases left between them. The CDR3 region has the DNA TGCAGCGTTGGGACAGTTAATGAAAAACTGTTTTTT. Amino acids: CSVGTVNEKLFF. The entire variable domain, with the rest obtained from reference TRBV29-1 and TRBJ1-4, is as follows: SAVISQKPSRDICQRGTSLTIQCQVDSQVTMMFWYRQQPGQSLTLIATANQGSEATYESGFVIDKFPISRPNLTFSTLTVSNMSPEDSSIYLCSVGTVNEKLFFGSGTQLSVL.

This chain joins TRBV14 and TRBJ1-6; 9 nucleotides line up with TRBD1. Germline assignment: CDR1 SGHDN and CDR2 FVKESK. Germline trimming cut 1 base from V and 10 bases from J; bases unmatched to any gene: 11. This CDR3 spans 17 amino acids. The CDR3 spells CASSQGRGQGNRSPLHF. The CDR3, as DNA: TGTGCCAGCAGCCAAGGAAGAGGACAGGGGAATAGGTCACCCCTCCACTTT.

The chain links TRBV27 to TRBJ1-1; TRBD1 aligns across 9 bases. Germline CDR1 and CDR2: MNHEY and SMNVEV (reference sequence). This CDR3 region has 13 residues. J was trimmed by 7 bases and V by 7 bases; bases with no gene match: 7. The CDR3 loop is CASIAGQGHEAFF. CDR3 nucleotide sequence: TGTGCCAGCATAGCCGGACAGGGGCATGAAGCTTTCTTT.

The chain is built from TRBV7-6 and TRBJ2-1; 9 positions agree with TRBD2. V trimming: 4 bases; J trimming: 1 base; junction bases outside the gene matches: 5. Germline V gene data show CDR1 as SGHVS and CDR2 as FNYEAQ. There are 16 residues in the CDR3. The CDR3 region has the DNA TGTGCCAGCAGCTCCCCCCTAGCGGGATCCTACAATGAGCAGTTCTTC. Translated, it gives CASSSPLAGSYNEQFF.

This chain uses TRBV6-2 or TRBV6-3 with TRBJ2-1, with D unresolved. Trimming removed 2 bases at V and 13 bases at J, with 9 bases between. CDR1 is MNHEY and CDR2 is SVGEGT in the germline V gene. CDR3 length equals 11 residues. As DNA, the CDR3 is TGTGCCAGCAGTTACGGTCTAGTACAGTTCTTC. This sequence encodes CASSYGLVQFF.